This TCR beta chain comes out of a study of T cell responses to AZD1222 COVID-19 vaccine. The study's findings and limits: Of the AZD1222 recipients, only 5 to 7 were seropositive at baseline. Spike-specific TCR breadth and depth rose after two AZD1222 doses.

Turning to this clone: What it recognizes is unknown.

Profiling relied on immunoSEQ multiplex PCR, and the TCRdb table lists in-frame clones only, not all of them. The table includes 90,000 to 120,000 clones, nearly 90% detected once. Germline CDR1 reads SQVTM; CDR2 reads ANQGSEA. This CDR3 comprises 13 residues. V was clipped by 6 bases and J by 0 bases, with 9 bases between them. The sequenced sample was peripheral blood, obtained 28 days after the second AZD1222 dose. The sequence was collected from an adult who received the AZD1222 COVID-19 vaccine. The V gene is TRBV29-1, the J gene TRBJ2-1; D is unresolved. CDR3 in amino acids: CSVCTFSYNEQFF. The CDR3 DNA follows: TGCAGCGTGTGCACGTTCTCCTACAATGAGCAGTTCTTC.